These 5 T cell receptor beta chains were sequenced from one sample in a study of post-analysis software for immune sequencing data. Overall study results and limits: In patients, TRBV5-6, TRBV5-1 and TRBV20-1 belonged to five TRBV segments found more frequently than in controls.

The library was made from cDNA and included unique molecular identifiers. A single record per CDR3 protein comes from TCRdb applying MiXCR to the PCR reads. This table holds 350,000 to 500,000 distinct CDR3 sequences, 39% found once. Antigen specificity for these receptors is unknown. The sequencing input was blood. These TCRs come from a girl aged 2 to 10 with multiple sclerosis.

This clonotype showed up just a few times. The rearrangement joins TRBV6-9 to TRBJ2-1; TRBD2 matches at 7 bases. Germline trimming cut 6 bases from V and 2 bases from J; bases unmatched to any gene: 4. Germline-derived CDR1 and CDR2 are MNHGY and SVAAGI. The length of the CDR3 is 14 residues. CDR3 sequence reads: CASSRLAPYNEQFF. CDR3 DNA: TGTGCCAGCAGCCGACTAGCCCCCTACAATGAGCAGTTCTTC.

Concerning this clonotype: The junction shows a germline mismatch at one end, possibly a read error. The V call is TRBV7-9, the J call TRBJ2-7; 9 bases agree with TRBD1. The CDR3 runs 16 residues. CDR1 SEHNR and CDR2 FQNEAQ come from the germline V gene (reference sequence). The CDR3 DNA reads TGTGCCTGCAGCTTAGCGCAGGGACAGGGTGACTACGAGCAGTACTTC. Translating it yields CACSLAQGQGDYEQYF.

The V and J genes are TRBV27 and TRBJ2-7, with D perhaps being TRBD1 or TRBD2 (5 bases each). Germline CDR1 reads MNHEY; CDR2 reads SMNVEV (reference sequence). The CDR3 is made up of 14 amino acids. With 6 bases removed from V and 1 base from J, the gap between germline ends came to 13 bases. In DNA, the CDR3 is TGTGCCAGCAGCCGGGGACCGCTGTCCTACGAGCAGTACTTC. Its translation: CASSRGPLSYEQYF.

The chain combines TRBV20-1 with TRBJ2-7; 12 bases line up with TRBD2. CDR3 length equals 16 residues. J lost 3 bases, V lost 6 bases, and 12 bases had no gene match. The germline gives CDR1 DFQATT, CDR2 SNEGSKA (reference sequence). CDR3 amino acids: CSAPGLAGSFIYEQYF. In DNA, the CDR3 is TGCAGTGCCCCGGGACTAGCGGGTTCCTTCATCTACGAGCAGTACTTC.

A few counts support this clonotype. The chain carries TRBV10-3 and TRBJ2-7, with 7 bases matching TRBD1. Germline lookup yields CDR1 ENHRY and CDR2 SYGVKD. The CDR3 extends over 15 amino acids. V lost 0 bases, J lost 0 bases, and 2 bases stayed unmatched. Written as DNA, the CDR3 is TGTGCCATCAGTGAGTCGGCAGGGGGCTCCTACGAGCAGTACTTC. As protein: CAISESAGGSYEQYF.